The T cell receptor (beta chain) under discussion was sequenced for a study of cytomegalovirus exposure and HLA in healthy donors. This CDR3 has 13 amino acids. The V gene's germline CDR1 is SGHNT and CDR2 YYREEE (reference sequence). The ends lost 4 bases at V and 7 bases at J; junction bases unmatched: 4. PCR involved 60 Vbeta and 13 Jbeta primers. Produced via immunoSEQ multiplex PCR; TCRdb's table is partial and in-frame only. The sample includes 100,000 to 150,000 clones, about four fifths seen only once; the top ten take 11%. As to this clone: Its antigen remains unidentified.

Findings of the study overall: Across all donors, roughly uniform sequencing depth was an assumption of the presence/absence analyses. It is likely that the observed cluster of highly shared sequence variants was a sequencing artifact. Most TCR sequences were rare, but some public TCRs occurred in many donors.

The sequencing sample was made of PBMCs. This chain joins TRBV5-4 and TRBJ1-5, with TRBD1 matching over 8 bases. This receptor was obtained from a male donor in good health and CMV-seropositive. CDR3 DNA sequence: TGTGCCAGCAGCCCCGACAGGGGCCAGCCCCAGCATTTT. Its translation: CASSPDRGQPQHF.